Listed here are 10 T cell receptor beta chains from one sample, sequenced in a study of shared clonotypes between healthy human individuals. The repertoire was sequenced with immunoSEQ multiplex PCR; TCRdb's copy has only in-frame clones and lacks some. The table lists about 2 million clones, roughly 94% of them singletons. CD8 cells regarded as naive lacked CD45RO, were positively chosen for CCR7, and omitted terminally differentiated effector memory CD45RA+ cells. The sample was naive CD8+ T cells sorted from blood. The receptors stem from a man aged 18-30 years in good health.

This clone was recorded once. The chain uses TRBV7-5 and TRBJ1-1; the table assigns TRBD1, which was not confirmed against the DNA. TRBV7-5 is given as a pseudogene. The CDR3 contains 12 residues. The CDR3 region is CARSPGETEAFF. Here the CDR3 DNA reads TGTGCCAGAAGTCCAGGGGAAACTGAAGCTTTCTTT.

The chain links TRBV2 to TRBJ1-4; TRBD1 is a possible D gene (5 bases). In germline, CDR1 is SNHLY, CDR2 FYNNEI. Trimming shortened V by 6 bases and J by 6 bases, and 26 bases separated the two germline ends. The CDR3 has 18 residues. The chain's CDR3 is CASSEPVGHPRGHEKLFF. The CDR3 DNA follows: TGTGCCAGCAGCGAACCCGTCGGGCACCCGAGGGGCCATGAAAAACTGTTTTTT. The entire variable domain, with the rest obtained from reference TRBV2 and TRBJ1-4, is as follows: EPEVTQTPSHQVTQMGQEVILRCVPISNHLYFYWYRQILGQKVEFLVSFYNNEISEKSEIFDDQFSVERPDGSNFTLKIRSTKLEDSAMYFCASSEPVGHPRGHEKLFFGSGTQLSVL.

The chain carries TRBV7-6 and TRBJ1-6, with D possibly being TRBD1 (5 bases). Per the germline V gene, CDR1 is SGHVS and CDR2 is FNYEAQ. Trimming pared 4 bases from V and 6 bases from J, leaving 13 bases between. The CDR3 consists of 15 residues. CDR3 loop: CASSWETEANSPLHF. The CDR3 DNA is TGTGCCAGCAGCTGGGAGACAGAAGCTAATTCACCCCTCCACTTT.

The chain uses TRBV7-9 and TRBJ2-3; 10 nucleotides align to TRBD1. The CDR3 covers 19 residues. CDR1 and CDR2 (germline): SEHNR, FQNEAQ (reference sequence). With V trimmed by 1 base and J by 4 bases, 14 bases remained unmatched. CDR3 DNA sequence: TGTGCCAGCAGCTTAGGATTGGGACAGGGGCCCGTCCGGCCAGATACGCAGTATTTT. Protein: CASSLGLGQGPVRPDTQYF.

J is TRBJ2-4 and V is TRBV29-1; TRBD1 matches 11 bases. The CDR3 has 14 residues. The V segment lost 6 bases and the J segment 8 bases; nucleotides outside the gene matches: 9. The germline CDR1 and CDR2 sequences are SQVTM and ANQGSEA. CDR3 DNA sequence: TGCAGCGTGCGAGGACAGGGGGCTGAGGACATTCAGTACTTC. It codes for CSVRGQGAEDIQYF.

This rearrangement joins TRBV19 to TRBJ2-1; no firm D call. The V gene lost 1 base and the J gene lost 2 bases, with 12 bases spanning the gap. Per the germline V gene, CDR1 is LNHDA and CDR2 is SQIVND (reference sequence). The CDR3 spans 16 residues. The CDR3 DNA sequence: TGTGCCAGTAGTATAGTGAGTCTTCCTACCTACAATGAGCAGTTCTTC. Amino acid sequence: CASSIVSLPTYNEQFF.

A note on this clone: Other nucleotide sequences from this sample produce the same CDR3. This chain joins TRBV6-5 and TRBJ2-2; no definite D call. V lost 0 bases, J lost 4 bases, and 9 bases lay in between. The CDR3 is 15 amino acids. Germline V lookup: CDR1 MNHEY, CDR2 SVGAGI. The CDR3 here is CASSYSSTSTGELFF. CDR3 nucleotides: TGTGCCAGCAGTTACTCCTCGACCAGCACCGGGGAGCTGTTTTTT.

CDR3 sequence reads: CASSFLAGALDTQYF. Here the CDR3 DNA reads TGTGCCAGCAGCTTCCTAGCGGGAGCCTTAGATACGCAGTATTTT. The rearrangement uses TRBV5-4 and TRBJ2-3, with 10 bases aligning to TRBD2. CDR1 is SGHNT, CDR2 YYREEE, per germline (reference sequence). V was clipped by 2 bases and J by 5 bases; unmatched bases: 5. The CDR3 runs 15 residues. The full variable domain, completed using reference TRBV5-4 and TRBJ2-3, is ETGVTQSPTHLIKTRGQQVTLRCSSQSGHNTVSWYQQALGQGPQFIFQYYREEENGRGNFPPRFSGLQFPNYSSELNVNALELDDSALYLCASSFLAGALDTQYFGPGTRLTVL.

The gene calls are TRBV4-3 and TRBJ1-6; unclear D gene. CDR1 LGHNA and CDR2 YSLEER come from the germline V gene. The CDR3 spans 15 residues. Trimming removed 1 base at V and 8 bases at J, with 12 bases between. The CDR3 coding sequence is TGCGCCAGCAGCCAAGGTCGGTCAGTTTATTCACCCCTCCACTTT. It is translated as CASSQGRSVYSPLHF.

The chain carries TRBV5-6 and TRBJ2-1; TRBD1 agrees at 10 bases. Germline lookup yields CDR1 SGHDT and CDR2 YYEEEE. Trimming took 3 bases from V and 8 from J; bases not matched to a gene: 2. The CDR3 spans 13 residues. CDR3 bases: TGTGCCAGCAGCTGGGACAGGGGCGATGAGCAGTTCTTC. Translating gives CASSWDRGDEQFF.